This T cell receptor beta chain appears in the sequencing data of a study of blood T cell repertoires in COVID-19. Study-level information: From the United States, Italy and Spain came samples of acute and convalescent COVID-19.

Method: immunoSEQ multiplex PCR; TCRdb's copy keeps in-frame clones and lacks some. The repertoire holds some 260,000 clones, with about 86% as singletons. This CDR3 has 16 residues. The rearrangement links TRBV12-2 to TRBJ2-1; the table calls TRBD2, which could not be checked here. TRBV12-2 is an annotated pseudogene. The sequenced sample consisted of PBMCs or T cells enriched from blood (not recorded which). This sequence was found in a man aged 30 to 45 with acute COVID-19. CDR3 DNA: TGTGCAAGTCGCCGACGAAAGACTAGCCCCCCTCATGAGCAGTTCTTC. This encodes CASRRRKTSPPHEQFF.